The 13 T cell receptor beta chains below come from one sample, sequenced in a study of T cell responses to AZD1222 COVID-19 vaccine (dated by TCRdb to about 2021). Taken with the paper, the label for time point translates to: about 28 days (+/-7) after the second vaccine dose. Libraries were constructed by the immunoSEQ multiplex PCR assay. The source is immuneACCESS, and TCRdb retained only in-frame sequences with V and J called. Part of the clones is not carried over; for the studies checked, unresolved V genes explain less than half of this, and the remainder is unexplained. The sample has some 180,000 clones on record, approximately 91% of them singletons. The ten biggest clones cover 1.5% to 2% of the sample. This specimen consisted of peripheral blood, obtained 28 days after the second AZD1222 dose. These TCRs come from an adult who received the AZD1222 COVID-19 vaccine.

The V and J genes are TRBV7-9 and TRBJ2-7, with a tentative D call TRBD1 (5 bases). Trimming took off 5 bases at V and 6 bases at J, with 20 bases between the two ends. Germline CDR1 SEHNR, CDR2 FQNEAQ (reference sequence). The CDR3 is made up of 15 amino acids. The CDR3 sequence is CASSHPRDSHSEQYF. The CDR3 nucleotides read TGTGCCAGCAGCCACCCACGAGACAGCCATAGCGAGCAGTACTTC.

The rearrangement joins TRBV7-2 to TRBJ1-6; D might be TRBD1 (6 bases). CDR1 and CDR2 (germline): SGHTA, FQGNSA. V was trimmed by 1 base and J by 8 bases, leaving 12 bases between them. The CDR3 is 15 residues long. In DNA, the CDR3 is TGTGCCAGCAGCTTAGTAAGGGGGTTAGATTCACCCCTCCACTTT. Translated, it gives CASSLVRGLDSPLHF.

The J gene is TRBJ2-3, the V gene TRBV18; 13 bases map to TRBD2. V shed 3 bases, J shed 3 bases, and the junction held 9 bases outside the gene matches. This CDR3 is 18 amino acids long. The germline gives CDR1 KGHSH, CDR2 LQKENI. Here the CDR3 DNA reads TGTGCCAGCTCACCTGGGACTAGCGGGGTGAGAATTACAGATACGCAGTATTTT. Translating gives CASSPGTSGVRITDTQYF. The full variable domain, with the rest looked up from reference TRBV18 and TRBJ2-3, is NAGVMQNPRHLVRRRGQEARLRCSPMKGHSHVYWYRQLPEEGLKFMVYLQKENIIDESGMPKERFSAEFPKEGPSILRIQQVVRGDSAAYFCASSPGTSGVRITDTQYFGPGTRLTVL.

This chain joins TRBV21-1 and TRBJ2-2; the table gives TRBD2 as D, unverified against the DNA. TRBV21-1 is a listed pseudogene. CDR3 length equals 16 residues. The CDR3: CASSDRGDKNTGELFF. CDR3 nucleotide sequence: TGTGCCAGCAGCGACCGGGGGGATAAAAACACCGGGGAGCTGTTTTTT.

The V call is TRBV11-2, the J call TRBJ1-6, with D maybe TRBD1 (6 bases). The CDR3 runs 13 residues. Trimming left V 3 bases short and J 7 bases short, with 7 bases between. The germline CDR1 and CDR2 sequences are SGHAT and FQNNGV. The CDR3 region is CASSLGQNSPLHF. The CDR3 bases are TGTGCCAGCAGCTTGGGACAAAATTCACCCCTCCACTTT.

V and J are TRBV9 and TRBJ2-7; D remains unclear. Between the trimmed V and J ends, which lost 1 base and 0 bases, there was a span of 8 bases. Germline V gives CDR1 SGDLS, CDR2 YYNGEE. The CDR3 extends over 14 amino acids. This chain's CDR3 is CASSVSSSSYEQYF. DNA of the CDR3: TGTGCCAGCAGCGTATCTTCCTCCTCCTACGAGCAGTACTTC.

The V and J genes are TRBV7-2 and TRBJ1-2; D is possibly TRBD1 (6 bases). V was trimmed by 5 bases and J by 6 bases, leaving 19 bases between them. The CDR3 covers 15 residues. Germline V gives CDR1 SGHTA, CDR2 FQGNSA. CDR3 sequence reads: CASSPDRSPDDGYTF. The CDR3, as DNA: TGTGCCAGCAGCCCTGACAGGTCGCCAGACGATGGCTACACCTTC.

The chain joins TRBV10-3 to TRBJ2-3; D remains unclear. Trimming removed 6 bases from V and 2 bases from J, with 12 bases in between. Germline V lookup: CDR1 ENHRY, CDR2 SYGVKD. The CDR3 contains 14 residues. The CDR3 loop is CAIRVALNTDTQYF. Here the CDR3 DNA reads TGTGCCATCAGGGTGGCGCTAAACACAGATACGCAGTATTTT.

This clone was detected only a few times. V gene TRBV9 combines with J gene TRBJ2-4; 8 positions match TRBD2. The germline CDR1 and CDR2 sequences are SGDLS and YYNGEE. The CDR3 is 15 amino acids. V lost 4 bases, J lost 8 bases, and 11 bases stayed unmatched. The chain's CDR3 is CASSPHSGISDIQYF. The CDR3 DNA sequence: TGTGCCAGCAGCCCTCATAGCGGGATATCGGACATTCAGTACTTC.

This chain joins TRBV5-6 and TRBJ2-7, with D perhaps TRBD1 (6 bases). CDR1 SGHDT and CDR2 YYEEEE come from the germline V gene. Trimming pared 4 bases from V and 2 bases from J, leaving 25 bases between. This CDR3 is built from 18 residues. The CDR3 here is CASSRHVGQSATTYEQYF. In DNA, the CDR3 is TGTGCCAGCAGCCGTCACGTCGGACAGAGCGCAACCACCTACGAGCAGTACTTC.

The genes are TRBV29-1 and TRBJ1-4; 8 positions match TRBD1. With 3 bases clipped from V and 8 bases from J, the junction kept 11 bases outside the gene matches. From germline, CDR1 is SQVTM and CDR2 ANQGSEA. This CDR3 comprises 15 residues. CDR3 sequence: CSVEAQDRGGEKLFF. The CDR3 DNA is TGCAGCGTTGAGGCCCAAGACAGGGGCGGCGAAAAACTGTTTTTT.

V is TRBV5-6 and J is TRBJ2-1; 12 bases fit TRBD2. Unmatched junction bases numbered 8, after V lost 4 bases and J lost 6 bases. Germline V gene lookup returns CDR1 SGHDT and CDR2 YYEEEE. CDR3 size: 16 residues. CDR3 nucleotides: TGTGCCAGCAGCATCGAACTAGCGGGAGGTTTCAATGAGCAGTTCTTC. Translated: CASSIELAGGFNEQFF.

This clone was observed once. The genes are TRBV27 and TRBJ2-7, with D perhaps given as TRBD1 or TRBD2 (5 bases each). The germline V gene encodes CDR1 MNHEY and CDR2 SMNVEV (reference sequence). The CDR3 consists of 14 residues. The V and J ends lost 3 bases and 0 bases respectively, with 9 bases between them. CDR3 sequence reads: CASSFSGASYEQYF. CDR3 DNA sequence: TGTGCCAGCAGTTTCTCCGGGGCCTCCTACGAGCAGTACTTC.